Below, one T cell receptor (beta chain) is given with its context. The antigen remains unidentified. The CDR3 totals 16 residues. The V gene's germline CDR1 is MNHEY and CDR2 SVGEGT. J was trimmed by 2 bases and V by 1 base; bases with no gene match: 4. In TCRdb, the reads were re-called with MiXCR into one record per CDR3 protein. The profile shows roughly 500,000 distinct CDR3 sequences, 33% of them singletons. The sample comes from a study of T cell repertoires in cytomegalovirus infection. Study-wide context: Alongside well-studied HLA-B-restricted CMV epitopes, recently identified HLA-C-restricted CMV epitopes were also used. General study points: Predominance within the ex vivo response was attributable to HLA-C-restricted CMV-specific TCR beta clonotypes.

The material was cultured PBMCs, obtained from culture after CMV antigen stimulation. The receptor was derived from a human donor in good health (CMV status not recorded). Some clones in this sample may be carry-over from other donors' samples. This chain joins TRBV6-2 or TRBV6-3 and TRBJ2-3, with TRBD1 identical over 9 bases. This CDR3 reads CASSYWDRANTDTQYF. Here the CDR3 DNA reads TGTGCCAGCAGTTACTGGGACAGGGCAAACACAGATACGCAGTATTTT.